The source of this TCR beta chain is a study of cytomegalovirus exposure and HLA in healthy donors. This CDR3 is 14 amino acids long. Trimming removed 3 bases from V and 6 bases from J, with 15 bases in between. From germline, CDR1 is MNHEY and CDR2 SMNVEV (reference sequence). In its sample, this clone was seen a few times. The PCR made use of 60 Vbeta and 13 Jbeta primers. TCRdb keeps only in-frame clones here, not all; method: immunoSEQ multiplex PCR. The table lists 160,000 or so clones, approximately 79% of them singletons. At the time of sampling, donors were nominally healthy, though unrecorded immune exposures were likely.

This chain links TRBV27 with TRBJ2-7, with D tentatively TRBD1 (5 bases). The receptor was isolated from a man aged 55 to 70 in good health and CMV-seronegative. The material sequenced was PBMCs. CDR3 amino acids: CASSFGASTGEQYF. The CDR3 DNA follows: TGTGCCAGCAGTTTTGGGGCTTCTACTGGCGAGCAGTACTTC.